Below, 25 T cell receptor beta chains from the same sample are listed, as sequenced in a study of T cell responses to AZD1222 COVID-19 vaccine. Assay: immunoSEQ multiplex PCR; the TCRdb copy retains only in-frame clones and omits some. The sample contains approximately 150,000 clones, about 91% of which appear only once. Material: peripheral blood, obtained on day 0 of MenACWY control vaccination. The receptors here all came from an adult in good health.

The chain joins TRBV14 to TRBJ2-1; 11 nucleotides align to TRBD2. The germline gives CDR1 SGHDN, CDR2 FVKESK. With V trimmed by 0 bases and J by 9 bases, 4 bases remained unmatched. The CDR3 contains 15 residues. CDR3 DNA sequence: TGTGCCAGCAGCCAAGAACTAGCGGGAGTTGGTGAGCAGTTCTTC. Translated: CASSQELAGVGEQFF.

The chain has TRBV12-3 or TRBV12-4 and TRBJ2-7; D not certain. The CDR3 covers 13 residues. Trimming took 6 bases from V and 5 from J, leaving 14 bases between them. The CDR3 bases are TGTGCCAGCAGCCTGCTCGGTCCCCACGAGCAGTACTTC. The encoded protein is CASSLLGPHEQYF.

CDR3 sequence: CASSRSAGGGRYEQYF. In nucleotides, the CDR3 is TGTGCCAGCAGCCGATCCGCTGGCGGGGGTCGGTACGAGCAGTACTTC. The chain links TRBV3-1 (or the pseudogene TRBV3-2) to TRBJ2-7; 7 nucleotides align to TRBD2. J was trimmed by 4 bases and V by 4 bases; bases with no gene match: 13. The CDR3 is 16 residues long. Germline-derived CDR1 and CDR2 are LGHDT and YNNKEL (reference sequence).

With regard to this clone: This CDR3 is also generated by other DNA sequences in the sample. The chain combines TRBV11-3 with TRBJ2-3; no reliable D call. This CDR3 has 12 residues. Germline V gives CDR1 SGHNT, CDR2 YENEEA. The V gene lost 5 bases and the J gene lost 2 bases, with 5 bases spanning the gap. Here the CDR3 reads CASSPHTDTQYF. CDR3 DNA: TGTGCCAGCAGCCCACACACAGATACGCAGTATTTT.

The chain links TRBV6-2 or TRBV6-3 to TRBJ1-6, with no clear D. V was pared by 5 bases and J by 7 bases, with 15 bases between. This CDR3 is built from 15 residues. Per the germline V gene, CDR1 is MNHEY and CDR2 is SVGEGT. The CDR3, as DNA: TGTGCCAGCAGTCCCCTCGGACCAATAAATTCACCCCTCCACTTT. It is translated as CASSPLGPINSPLHF.

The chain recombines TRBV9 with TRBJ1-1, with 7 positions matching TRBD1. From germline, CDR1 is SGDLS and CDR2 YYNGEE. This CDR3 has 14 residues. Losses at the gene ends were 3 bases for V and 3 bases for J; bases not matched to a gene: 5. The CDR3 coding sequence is TGTGCCAGCAGCGGCCTGAGGGGGCACACTGAAGCTTTCTTT. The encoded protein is CASSGLRGHTEAFF.

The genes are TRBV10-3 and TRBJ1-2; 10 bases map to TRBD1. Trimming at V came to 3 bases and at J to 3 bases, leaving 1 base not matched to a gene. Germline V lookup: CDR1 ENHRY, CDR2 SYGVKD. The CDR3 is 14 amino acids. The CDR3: CAISEDRGHYGYTF. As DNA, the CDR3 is TGTGCCATCAGTGAAGACAGGGGGCACTATGGCTACACCTTC.

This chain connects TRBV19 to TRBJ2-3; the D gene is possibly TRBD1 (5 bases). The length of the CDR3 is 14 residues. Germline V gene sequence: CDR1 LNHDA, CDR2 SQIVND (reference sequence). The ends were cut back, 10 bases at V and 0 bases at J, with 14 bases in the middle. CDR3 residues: CATSTATSTDTQYF. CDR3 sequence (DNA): TGTGCCACTTCGACAGCTACTAGCACAGATACGCAGTATTTT.

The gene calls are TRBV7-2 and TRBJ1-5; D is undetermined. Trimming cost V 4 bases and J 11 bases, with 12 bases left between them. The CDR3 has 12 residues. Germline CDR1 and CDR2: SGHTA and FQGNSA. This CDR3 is CASSWIGQSQHF. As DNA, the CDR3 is TGTGCCAGCAGCTGGATCGGTCAATCCCAGCATTTT. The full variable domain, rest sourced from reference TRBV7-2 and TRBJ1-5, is GAGVSQSPSNKVTEKGKDVELRCDPISGHTALYWYRQSLGQGLEFLIYFQGNSAPDKSGLPSDRFSAERTGGSVSTLTIQRTQQEDSAVYLCASSWIGQSQHFGDGTRLSIL.

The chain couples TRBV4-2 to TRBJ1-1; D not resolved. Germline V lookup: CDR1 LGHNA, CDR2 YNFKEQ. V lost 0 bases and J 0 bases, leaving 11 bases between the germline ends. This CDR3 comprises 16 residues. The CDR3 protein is CASSQEWQAMNTEAFF. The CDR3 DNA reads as TGTGCCAGCAGCCAAGAGTGGCAGGCCATGAACACTGAAGCTTTCTTT.

CDR3 sequence: CASSVGTGLLYEQYF. The CDR3, as DNA: TGTGCCAGCAGCGTAGGGACAGGGCTGCTCTACGAGCAGTACTTC. This chain joins TRBV9 and TRBJ2-7, with 8 nucleotides matching TRBD1. Trimming took 0 bases from V and 3 from J; bases not matched to a gene: 5. Germline V lookup: CDR1 SGDLS, CDR2 YYNGEE. The CDR3 is 15 amino acids.

This CDR3 reads CASSLGRAGELFF. CDR3 DNA sequence: TGTGCCAGCAGTTTAGGTCGGGCCGGGGAGCTGTTTTTT. J is TRBJ2-2 and V is TRBV12-3 or TRBV12-4; D is ambiguous. Trimming removed 1 base from V and 6 bases from J, with 6 bases in between. CDR3 length: 13 residues.

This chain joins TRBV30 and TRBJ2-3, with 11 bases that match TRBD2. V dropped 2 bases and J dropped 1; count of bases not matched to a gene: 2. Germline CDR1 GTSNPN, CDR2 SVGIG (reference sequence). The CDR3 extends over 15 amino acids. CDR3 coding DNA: TGTGCCTGGAGTCCGGGACTAGCGGGCACAGATACGCAGTATTTT. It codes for CAWSPGLAGTDTQYF. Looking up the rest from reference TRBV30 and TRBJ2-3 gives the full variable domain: SQTIHQWPATLVQPVGSPLSLECTVEGTSNPNLYWYRQAAGRGLQLLFYSVGIGQISSEVPQNLSASRPQDRQFILSSKKLLLSDSGFYLCAWSPGLAGTDTQYFGPGTRLTVL.

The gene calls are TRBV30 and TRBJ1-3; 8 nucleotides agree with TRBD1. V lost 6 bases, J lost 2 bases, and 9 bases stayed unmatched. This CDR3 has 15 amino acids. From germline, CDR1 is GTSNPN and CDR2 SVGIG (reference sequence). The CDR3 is CACPRTGRPGNTIYF. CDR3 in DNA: TGTGCCTGCCCCCGGACAGGGAGGCCTGGAAACACCATATATTTT.

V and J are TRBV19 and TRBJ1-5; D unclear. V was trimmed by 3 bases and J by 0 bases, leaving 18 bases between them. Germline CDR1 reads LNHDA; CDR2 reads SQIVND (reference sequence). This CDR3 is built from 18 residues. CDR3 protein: CASSMRPPGPNSNQPQHF. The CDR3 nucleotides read TGTGCCAGTAGTATGCGACCTCCGGGTCCAAATAGCAATCAGCCCCAGCATTTT.

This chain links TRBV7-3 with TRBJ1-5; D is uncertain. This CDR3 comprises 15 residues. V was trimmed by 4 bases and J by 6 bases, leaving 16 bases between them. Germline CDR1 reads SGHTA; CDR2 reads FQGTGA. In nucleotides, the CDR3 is TGTGCCAGCAGCTCTCACCGCGGAGGCGGTCAGCCCCAGCATTTT. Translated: CASSSHRGGGQPQHF.

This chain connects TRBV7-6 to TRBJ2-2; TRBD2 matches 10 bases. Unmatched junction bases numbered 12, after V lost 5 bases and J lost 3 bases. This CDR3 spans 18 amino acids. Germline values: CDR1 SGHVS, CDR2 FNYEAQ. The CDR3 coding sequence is TGTGCCAGCAGCCCAAACCCGGGACTAGCGAGCTACACCGGGGAGCTGTTTTTT. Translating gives CASSPNPGLASYTGELFF.

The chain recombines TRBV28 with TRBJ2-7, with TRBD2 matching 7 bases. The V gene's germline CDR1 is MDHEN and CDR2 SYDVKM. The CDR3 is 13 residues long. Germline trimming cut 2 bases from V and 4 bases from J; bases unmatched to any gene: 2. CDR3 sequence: CASSLAGAYEQYF. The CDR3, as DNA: TGTGCCAGCAGTTTAGCGGGAGCATACGAGCAGTACTTC.

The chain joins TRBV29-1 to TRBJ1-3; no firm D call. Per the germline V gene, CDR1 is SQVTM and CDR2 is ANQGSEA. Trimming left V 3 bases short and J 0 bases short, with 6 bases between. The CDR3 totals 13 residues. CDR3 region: CSVEVFSGNTIYF. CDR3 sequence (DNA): TGCAGCGTTGAGGTCTTCTCTGGAAACACCATATATTTT.

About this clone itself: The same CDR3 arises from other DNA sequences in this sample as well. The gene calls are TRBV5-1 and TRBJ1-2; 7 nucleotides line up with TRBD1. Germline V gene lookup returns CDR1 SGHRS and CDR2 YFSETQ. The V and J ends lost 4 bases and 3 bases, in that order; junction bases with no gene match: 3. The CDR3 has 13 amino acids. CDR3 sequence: CASSRQGDYGYTF. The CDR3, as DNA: TGCGCCAGCAGCAGACAGGGTGACTATGGCTACACCTTC.

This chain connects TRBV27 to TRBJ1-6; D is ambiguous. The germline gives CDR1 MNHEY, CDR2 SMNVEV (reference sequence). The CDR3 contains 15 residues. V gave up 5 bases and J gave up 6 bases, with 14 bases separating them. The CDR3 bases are TGTGCCAGCAGTACTACCCGGGAGTCTAATTCACCCCTCCACTTT. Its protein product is CASSTTRESNSPLHF.

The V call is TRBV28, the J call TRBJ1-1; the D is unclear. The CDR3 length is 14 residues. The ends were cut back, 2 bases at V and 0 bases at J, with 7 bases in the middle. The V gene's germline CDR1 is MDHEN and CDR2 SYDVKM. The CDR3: CASSLGLMNTEAFF. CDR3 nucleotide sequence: TGTGCCAGCAGTTTAGGGCTTATGAACACTGAAGCTTTCTTT.

This chain's CDR3 is CASSLGREETQYF. The CDR3 DNA reads as TGTGCCAGCAGTCTCGGGCGTGAAGAGACCCAGTACTTC. The chain carries TRBV27 and TRBJ2-5; no clear D gene. CDR1 and CDR2 from the germline V gene are MNHEY and SMNVEV (reference sequence). The CDR3 sequence is 13 residues long. V lost 5 bases to trimming and J lost 3 bases, with 10 bases between them.

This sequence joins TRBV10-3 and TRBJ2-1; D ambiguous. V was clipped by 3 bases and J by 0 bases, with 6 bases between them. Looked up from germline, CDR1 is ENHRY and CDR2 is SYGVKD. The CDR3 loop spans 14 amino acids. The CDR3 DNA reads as TGTGCCATCAGTGAACTGAGCTCCTACAATGAGCAGTTCTTC. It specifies CAISELSSYNEQFF.

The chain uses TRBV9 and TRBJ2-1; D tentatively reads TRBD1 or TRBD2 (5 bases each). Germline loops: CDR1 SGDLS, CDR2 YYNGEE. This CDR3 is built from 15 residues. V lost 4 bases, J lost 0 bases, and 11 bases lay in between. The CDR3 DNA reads TGTGCCAGCAGCCTGGGGCTAGCCTCCTACAATGAGCAGTTCTTC. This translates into CASSLGLASYNEQFF.